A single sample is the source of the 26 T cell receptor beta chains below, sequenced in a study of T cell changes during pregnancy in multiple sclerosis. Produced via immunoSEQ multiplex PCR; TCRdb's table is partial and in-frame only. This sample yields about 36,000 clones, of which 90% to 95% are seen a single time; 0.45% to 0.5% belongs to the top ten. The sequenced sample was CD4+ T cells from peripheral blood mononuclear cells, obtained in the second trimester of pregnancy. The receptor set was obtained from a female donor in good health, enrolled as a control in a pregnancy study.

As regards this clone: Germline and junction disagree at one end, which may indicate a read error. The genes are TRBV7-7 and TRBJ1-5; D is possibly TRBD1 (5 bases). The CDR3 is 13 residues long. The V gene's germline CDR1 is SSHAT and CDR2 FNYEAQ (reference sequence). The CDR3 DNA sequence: TGTGCTAGCAGCTTGGACACCTATCAGCCCCAGCATTTT. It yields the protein CASSLDTYQPQHF.

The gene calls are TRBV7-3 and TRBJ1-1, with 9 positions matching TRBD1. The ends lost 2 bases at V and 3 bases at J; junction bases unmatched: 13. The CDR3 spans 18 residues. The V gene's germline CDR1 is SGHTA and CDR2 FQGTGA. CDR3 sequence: CASSLLLVGQGFDTEAFF. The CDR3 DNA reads TGTGCCAGCAGCTTACTCTTAGTCGGACAGGGGTTCGACACTGAAGCTTTCTTT. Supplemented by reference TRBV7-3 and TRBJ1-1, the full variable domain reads GAGVSQTPSNKVTEKGKYVELRCDPISGHTALYWYRQSLGQGPEFLIYFQGTGAADDSGLPNDRFFAVRPEGSVSTLKIQRTERGDSAVYLCASSLLLVGQGFDTEAFFGQGTRLTVV.

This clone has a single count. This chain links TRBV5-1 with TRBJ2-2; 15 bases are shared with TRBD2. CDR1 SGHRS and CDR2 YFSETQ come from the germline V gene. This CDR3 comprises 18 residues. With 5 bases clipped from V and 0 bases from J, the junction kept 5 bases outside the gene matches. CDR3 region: CASSSGLAGGSNTGELFF. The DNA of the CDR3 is TGCGCCAGCAGTTCGGGACTAGCGGGAGGATCGAACACCGGGGAGCTGTTTTTT.

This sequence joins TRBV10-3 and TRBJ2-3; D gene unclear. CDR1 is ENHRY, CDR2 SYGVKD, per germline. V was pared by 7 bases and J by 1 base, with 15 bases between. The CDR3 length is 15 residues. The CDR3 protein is CAINEGLERTDTQYF. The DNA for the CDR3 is TGTGCCATCAACGAAGGTCTAGAACGCACAGATACGCAGTATTTT.

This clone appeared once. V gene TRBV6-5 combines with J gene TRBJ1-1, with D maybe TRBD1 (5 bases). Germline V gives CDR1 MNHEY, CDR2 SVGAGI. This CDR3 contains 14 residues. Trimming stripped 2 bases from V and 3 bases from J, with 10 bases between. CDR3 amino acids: CASSYRGGDTEAFF. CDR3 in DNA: TGTGCCAGCAGTTACAGGGGTGGGGACACTGAAGCTTTCTTT.

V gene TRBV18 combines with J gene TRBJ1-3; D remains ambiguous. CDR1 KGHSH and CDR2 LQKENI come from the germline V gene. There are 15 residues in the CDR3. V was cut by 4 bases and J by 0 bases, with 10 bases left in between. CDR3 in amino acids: CASSRGESSGNTIYF. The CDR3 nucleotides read TGTGCCAGCTCACGGGGAGAGAGCTCTGGAAACACCATATATTTT.

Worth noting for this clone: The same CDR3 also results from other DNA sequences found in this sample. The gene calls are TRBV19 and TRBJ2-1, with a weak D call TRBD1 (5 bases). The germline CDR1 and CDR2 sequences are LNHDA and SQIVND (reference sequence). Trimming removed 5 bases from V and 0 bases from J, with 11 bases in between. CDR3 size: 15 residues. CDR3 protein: CASSPDRSSYNEQFF. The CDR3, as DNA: TGTGCCAGTAGTCCTGACAGAAGCTCCTACAATGAGCAGTTCTTC.

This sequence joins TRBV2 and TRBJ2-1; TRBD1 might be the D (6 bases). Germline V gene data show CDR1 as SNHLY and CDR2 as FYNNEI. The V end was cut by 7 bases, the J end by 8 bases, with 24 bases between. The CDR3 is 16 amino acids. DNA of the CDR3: TGTGCCAGCACCGGGGCGACAGGACGTGTTGTCGATGAGCAGTTCTTC. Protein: CASTGATGRVVDEQFF.

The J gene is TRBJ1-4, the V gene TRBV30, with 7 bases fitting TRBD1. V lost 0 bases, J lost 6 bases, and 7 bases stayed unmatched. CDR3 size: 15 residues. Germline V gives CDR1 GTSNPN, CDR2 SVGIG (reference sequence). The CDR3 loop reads CAWSVRRQGDEKLFF. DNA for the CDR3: TGTGCCTGGAGTGTACGGCGGCAGGGGGATGAAAAACTGTTTTTT.

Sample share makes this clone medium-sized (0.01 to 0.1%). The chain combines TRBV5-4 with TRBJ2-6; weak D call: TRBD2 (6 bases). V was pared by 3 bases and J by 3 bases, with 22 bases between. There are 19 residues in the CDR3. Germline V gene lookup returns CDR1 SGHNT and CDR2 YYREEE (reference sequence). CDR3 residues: CASSSPLGRESVGANVLTF. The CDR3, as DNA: TGTGCCAGCAGCTCTCCATTGGGACGGGAGTCGGTTGGGGCCAACGTCCTGACTTTC.

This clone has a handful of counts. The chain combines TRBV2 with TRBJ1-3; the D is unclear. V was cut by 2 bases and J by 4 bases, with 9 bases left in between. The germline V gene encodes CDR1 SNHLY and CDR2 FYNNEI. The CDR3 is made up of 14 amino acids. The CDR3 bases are TGTGCCAGCAGTGAAAATCCCGGGGGAAACACCATATATTTT. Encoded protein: CASSENPGGNTIYF.

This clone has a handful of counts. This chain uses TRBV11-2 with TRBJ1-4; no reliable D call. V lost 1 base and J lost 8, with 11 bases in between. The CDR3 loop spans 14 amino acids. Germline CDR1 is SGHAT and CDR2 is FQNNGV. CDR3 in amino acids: CASSLGGSNEKLFF. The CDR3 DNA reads TGTGCCAGCAGCTTAGGAGGGTCCAACGAAAAACTGTTTTTT.

The CDR3 DNA reads TGTGCCAGCTTGAGACAGGGGTCTGGCTACACCTTC. Amino acid sequence: CASLRQGSGYTF. The rearrangement joins TRBV6-6 to TRBJ1-2; TRBD1 agrees at 8 bases. CDR3 length: 12 residues. Trimming removed 8 bases from V and 7 bases from J; junction bases left unmatched: 6. The germline V gene has CDR1 MNHNY and CDR2 SVGAGI (reference sequence).

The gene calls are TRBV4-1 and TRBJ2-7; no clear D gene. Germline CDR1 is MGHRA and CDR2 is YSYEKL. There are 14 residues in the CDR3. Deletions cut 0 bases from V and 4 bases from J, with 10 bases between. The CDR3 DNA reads TGCGCCAGCAGCCAAGAATCGGTCGGGTACGAGCAGTACTTC. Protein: CASSQESVGYEQYF.

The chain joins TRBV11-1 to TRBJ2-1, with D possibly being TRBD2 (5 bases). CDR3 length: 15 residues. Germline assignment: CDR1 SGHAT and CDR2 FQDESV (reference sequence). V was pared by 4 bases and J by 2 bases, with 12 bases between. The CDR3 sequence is CASSSPGYTYNEQFF. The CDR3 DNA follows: TGTGCCAGCAGCTCCCCGGGGTATACCTACAATGAGCAGTTCTTC.

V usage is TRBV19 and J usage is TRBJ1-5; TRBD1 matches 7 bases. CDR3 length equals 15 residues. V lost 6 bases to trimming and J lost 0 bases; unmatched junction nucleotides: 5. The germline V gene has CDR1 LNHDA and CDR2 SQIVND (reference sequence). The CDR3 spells CASSRTGDSNQPQHF. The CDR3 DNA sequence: TGTGCCAGTAGCAGAACAGGGGATAGCAATCAGCCCCAGCATTTT. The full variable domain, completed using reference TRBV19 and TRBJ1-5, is DGGITQSPKYLFRKEGQNVTLSCEQNLNHDAMYWYRQDPGQGLRLIYYSQIVNDFQKGDIAEGYSVSREKKESFPLTVTSAQKNPTAFYLCASSRTGDSNQPQHFGDGTRLSIL.

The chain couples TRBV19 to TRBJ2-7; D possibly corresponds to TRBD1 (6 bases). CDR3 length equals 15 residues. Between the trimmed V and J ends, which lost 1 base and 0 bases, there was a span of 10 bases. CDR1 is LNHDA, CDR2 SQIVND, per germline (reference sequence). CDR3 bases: TGTGCCAGTAGTATAGGCACAGGGAACTCCTACGAGCAGTACTTC. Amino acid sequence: CASSIGTGNSYEQYF.

CDR3 coding DNA: TGTGCCATCAGTGATACGGGGGTATCTGGAAACACCATATATTTT. This codes for CAISDTGVSGNTIYF. The V gene is TRBV10-3, the J gene TRBJ1-3; possible D gene TRBD1, 5 bases. This CDR3 is 15 amino acids long. The germline V gene encodes CDR1 ENHRY and CDR2 SYGVKD. Trimming pared 3 bases from V and 1 base from J, leaving 10 bases between.

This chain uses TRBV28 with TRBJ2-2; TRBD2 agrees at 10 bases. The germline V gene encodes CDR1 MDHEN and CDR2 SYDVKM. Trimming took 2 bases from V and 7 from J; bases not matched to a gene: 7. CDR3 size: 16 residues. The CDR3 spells CASSLLAGVDHGELFF. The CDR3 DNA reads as TGTGCCAGCAGTTTACTAGCGGGAGTTGATCACGGGGAGCTGTTTTTT.

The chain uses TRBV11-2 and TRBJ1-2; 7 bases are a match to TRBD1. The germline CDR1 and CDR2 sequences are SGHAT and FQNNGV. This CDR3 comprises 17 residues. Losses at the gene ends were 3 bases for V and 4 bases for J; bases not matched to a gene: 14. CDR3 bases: TGTGCCAGCAGCTTCATACCGACCGGGACAGAACTCTATGGCTACACCTTC. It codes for CASSFIPTGTELYGYTF.

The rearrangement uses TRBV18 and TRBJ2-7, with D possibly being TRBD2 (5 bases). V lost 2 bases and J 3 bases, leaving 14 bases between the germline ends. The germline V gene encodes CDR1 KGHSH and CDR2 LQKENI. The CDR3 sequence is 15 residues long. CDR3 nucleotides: TGTGCCAGCTCACCAAATCCAGGACGGGACTACGAGCAGTACTTC. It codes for CASSPNPGRDYEQYF.

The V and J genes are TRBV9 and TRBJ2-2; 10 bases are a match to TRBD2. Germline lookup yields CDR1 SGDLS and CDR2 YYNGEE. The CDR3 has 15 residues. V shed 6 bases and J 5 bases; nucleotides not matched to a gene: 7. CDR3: CASTHLAGGTGELFF. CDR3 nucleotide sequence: TGTGCCAGCACCCATTTAGCGGGAGGAACCGGGGAGCTGTTTTTT.

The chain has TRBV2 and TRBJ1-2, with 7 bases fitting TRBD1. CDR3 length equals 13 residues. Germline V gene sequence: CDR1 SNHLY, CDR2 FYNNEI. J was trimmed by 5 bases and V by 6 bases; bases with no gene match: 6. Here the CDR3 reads CASSGGGAYGYTF. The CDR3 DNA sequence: TGTGCCAGCAGCGGAGGGGGCGCATATGGCTACACCTTC.

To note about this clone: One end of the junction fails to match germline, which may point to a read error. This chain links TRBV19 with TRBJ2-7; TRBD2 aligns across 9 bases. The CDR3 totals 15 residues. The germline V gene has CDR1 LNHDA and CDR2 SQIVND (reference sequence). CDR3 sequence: CASSSRRLAGYEQHF. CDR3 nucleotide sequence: TGTGCCAGTAGTTCAAGGAGGCTAGCGGGGTACGAGCAGCACTTC.

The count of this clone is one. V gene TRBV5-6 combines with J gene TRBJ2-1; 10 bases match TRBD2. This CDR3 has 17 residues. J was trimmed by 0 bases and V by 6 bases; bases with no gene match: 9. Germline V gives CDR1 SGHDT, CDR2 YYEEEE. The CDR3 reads CASIGVAGGVSYNEQFF. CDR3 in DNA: TGTGCCAGCATTGGTGTAGCGGGGGGAGTCTCCTACAATGAGCAGTTCTTC.

The DNA of the CDR3 is TGTGCCTGGAGTGTTGGGCGAGTCACAATGGCCAAGGCTTTCTTT. It translates to CAWSVGRVTMAKAFF. The chain couples TRBV30 to TRBJ1-1, with no clear D. This CDR3 is 15 amino acids long. The ends were cut back, 0 bases at V and 11 bases at J, with 22 bases in the middle. Germline values: CDR1 GTSNPN, CDR2 SVGIG (reference sequence).